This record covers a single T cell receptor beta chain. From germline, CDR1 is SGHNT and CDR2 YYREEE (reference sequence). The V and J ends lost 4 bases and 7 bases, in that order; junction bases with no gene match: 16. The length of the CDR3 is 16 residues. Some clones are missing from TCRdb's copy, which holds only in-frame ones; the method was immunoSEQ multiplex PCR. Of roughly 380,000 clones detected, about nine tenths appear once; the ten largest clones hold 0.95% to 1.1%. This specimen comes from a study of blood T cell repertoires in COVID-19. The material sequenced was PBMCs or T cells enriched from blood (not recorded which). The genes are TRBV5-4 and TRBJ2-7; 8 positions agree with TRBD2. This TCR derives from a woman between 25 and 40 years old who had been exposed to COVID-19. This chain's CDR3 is CASSPGGGRGRWEQYF. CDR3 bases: TGTGCCAGCAGCCCCGGGGGGGGGAGAGGAAGGTGGGAGCAGTACTTC. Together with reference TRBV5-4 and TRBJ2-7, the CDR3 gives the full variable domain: ETGVTQSPTHLIKTRGQQVTLRCSSQSGHNTVSWYQQALGQGPQFIFQYYREEENGRGNFPPRFSGLQFPNYSSELNVNALELDDSALYLCASSPGGGRGRWEQYFGPGTRLTVT.